This TCR beta chain emerged from a study of CD8+CD57+ T cells in acquired aplastic anemia (dated by TCRdb to 2016 to 2018). Regarding the study in general: Extracted DNA from sorted CD4+ and CD8+ cells averaged about 3 ug, ranging from 0.2 to 27.4 ug. CD8+CD57+ expansion was defined as a frequency above the mean frequency observed in healthy subjects.

Note on this clonotype: The antigen this receptor binds is unknown. Base quality data are lacking; no much larger clone is found one base away.

The patients picked for sequencing were ones in whom flow cytometry had shown an expansion of CD8+CD57+ cells. All patients had severe acquired aplastic anemia diagnosed by International Study of Aplastic Anemia and Agranulocytosis and Camitta criteria. No patient had received any therapy when blood was sampled. TCR repertoires of sorted CD4+ and CD8+ blood T cells from severe aplastic anemia patients and healthy subjects were deep-sequenced in the study. Patients were enrolled in the USA under clinicaltrials.gov protocols 00001620, 01623167, 00001397, 00071045, 00081523 and 00961064. Ficoll-Paque density gradient centrifugation was used to isolate peripheral blood mononuclear cells. Before DNA was extracted, CD4+ and CD8+ T cells were sorted using either FACS or magnetic beads. Overall study outcomes, separate from this receptor: Roughly 30 CD8+ CDR3 sequences were shared between patients and controls but appeared highly expressed in patients and within their immunodominant clones. Patients and healthy controls showed no significant difference in CD8+ Simpson's diversity (P=0.060).

V drops 5 bases and J drops 1 base, leaving 15 bases in between. The CDR3, cysteine through phenylalanine, is 16 amino acids long. Left in the record is the CDR3 DNA by itself, 48 bases read in frame from the first base. The germline V gene encodes CDR1 PRHDT and CDR2 FYEKMQ (reference sequence). Genomic DNA was used as template for profiling of TCR beta VDJ combinations and CDR3 sequences. An Illumina HiSeq 2000 was used for TCR repertoire sequencing. In the original analysis: TRBV/TRBJ rearrangement plots, CDR3 size and DJ length profiles, and Simpson's diversity index were used to assess repertoires. Whichever DNA sequence was most abundant in the deep sequencing data was defined as the immunodominant clone. CDR3 amino acid sequences were checked for sharing across subjects and were also compared against the VDJdb database and published repertoires. The public reads were reprocessed in TCRdb via fastp at Q25 and MiXCR, keeping in-frame beta chains. Every distinct CDR3 protein forms one entry, paired with its most common genes and DNA. TCRdb, not the original authors, processed these V and J calls. Here the sample has roughly 240,000 distinct CDR3 sequences; 45% to 50% occur a single time. The ten largest make up under 9% of the sample.

The rearrangement combines TRBV13 with TRBJ2-1; the D gene is possibly TRBD1, with 5 bases matching. Sequenced: sorted CD4+, CD8+, or CD8+CD57+ T cells (not recorded which) from PBMCs. The origin of this receptor is a human donor with aplastic anemia. The DNA reads as follows: TGTGCCAGCAGCACGCCATGGGGCAGGTCCTACAATGAGCAGTTCTTC. Its amino acids are CASSTPWGRSYNEQFF.